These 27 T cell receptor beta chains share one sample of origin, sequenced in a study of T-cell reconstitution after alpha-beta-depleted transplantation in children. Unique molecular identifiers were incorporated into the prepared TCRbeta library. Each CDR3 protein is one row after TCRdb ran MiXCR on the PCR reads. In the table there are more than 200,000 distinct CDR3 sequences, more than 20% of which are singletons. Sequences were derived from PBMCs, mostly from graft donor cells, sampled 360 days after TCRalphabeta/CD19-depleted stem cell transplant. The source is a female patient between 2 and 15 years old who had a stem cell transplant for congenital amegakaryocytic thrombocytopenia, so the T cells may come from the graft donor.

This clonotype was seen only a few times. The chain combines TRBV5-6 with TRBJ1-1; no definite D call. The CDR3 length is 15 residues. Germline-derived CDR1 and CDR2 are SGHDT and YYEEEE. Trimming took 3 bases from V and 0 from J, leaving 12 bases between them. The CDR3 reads CASSWEPQVNTEAFF. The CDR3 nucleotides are TGTGCCAGCAGCTGGGAACCCCAGGTGAACACTGAAGCTTTCTTT.

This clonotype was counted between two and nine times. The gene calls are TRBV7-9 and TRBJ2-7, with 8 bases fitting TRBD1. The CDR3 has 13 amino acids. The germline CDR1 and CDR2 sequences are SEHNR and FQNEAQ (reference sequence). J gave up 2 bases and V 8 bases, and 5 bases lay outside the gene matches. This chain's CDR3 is CASAGTGPYEQYF. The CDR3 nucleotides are TGTGCCAGCGCAGGGACAGGTCCCTACGAGCAGTACTTC.

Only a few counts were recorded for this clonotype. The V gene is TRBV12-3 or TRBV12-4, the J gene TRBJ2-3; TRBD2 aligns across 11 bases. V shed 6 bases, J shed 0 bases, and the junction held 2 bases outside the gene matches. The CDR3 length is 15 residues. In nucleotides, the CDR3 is TGTGCCAGCAGACTAGCGGGGGCTAGCACAGATACGCAGTATTTT. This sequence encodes CASRLAGASTDTQYF.

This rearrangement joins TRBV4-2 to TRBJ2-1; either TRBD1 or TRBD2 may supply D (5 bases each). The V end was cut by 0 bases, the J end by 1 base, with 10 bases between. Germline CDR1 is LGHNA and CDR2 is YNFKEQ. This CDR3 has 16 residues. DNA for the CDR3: TGTGCCAGCAGCCAAGACCGGGGACCTTCCTACAATGAGCAGTTCTTC. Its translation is CASSQDRGPSYNEQFF.

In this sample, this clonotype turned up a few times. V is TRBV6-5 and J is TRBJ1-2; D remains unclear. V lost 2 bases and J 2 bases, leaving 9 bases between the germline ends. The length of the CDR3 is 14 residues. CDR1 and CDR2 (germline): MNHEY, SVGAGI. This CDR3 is CASSYKHKNYGYTF. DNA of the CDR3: TGTGCCAGCAGTTACAAACACAAGAACTATGGCTACACCTTC.

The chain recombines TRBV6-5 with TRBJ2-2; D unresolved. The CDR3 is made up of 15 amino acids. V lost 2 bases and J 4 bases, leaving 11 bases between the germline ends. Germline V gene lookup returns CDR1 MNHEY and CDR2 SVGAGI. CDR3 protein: CASSYGYPFTGELFF. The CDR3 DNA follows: TGTGCCAGCAGTTACGGGTACCCCTTCACCGGGGAGCTGTTTTTT.

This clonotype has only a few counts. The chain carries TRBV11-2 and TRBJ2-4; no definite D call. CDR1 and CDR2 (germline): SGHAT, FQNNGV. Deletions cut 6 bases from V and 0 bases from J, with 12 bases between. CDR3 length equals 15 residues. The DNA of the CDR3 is TGTGCCAGCAGGGGCAGGTTGTTAGCCAAAAACATTCAGTACTTC. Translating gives CASRGRLLAKNIQYF.

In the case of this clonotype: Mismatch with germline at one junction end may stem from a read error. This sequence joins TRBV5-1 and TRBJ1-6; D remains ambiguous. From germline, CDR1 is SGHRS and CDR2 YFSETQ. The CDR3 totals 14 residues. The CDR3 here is CASSEVSHNSALHF. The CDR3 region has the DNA TGCGCCAGCAGCGAAGTCAGTCATAATTCAGCCCTCCACTTT.

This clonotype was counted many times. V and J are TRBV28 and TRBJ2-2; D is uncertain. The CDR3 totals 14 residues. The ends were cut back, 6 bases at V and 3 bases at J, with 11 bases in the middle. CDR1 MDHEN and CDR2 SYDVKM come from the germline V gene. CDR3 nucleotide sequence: TGTGCCAGCAGCACGGACGGTTACACCGGGGAGCTGTTTTTT. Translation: CASSTDGYTGELFF. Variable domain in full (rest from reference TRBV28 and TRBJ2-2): DVKVTQSSRYLVKRTGEKVFLECVQDMDHENMFWYRQDPGLGLRLIYFSYDVKMKEKGDIPEGYSVSREKKERFSLILESASTNQTSMYLCASSTDGYTGELFFGEGSRLTVL.

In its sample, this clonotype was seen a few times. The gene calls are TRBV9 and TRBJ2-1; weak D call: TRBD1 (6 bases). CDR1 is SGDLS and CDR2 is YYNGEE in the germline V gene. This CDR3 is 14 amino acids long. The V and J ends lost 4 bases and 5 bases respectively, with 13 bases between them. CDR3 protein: CASSSGEGDNEQFF. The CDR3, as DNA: TGTGCCAGCAGCTCCGGTGAGGGGGACAATGAGCAGTTCTTC.

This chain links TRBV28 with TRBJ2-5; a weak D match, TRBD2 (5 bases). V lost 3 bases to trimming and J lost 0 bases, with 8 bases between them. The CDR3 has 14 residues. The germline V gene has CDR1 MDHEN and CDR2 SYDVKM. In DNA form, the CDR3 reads TGTGCCAGCAGTTTGACGGGGTACCAAGAGACCCAGTACTTC. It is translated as CASSLTGYQETQYF. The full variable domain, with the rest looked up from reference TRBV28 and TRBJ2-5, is DVKVTQSSRYLVKRTGEKVFLECVQDMDHENMFWYRQDPGLGLRLIYFSYDVKMKEKGDIPEGYSVSREKKERFSLILESASTNQTSMYLCASSLTGYQETQYFGPGTRLLVL.

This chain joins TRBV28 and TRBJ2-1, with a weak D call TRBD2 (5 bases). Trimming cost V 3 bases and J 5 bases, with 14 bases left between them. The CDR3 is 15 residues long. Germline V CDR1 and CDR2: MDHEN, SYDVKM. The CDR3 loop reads CASSFQVWGDNEQFF. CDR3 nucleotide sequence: TGTGCCAGCAGTTTTCAGGTTTGGGGAGACAATGAGCAGTTCTTC.

The CDR3: CASSVGTSGHYNEQFF. CDR3 nucleotide sequence: TGTGCCAGCAGCGTAGGGACTAGCGGCCACTACAATGAGCAGTTCTTC. The J gene is TRBJ2-1, the V gene TRBV9, with 10 nucleotides matching TRBD2. J lost 3 bases, V lost 0 bases, and 3 bases had no gene match. The CDR3 has 16 residues. Germline V gene lookup returns CDR1 SGDLS and CDR2 YYNGEE.

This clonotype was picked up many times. CDR3 in DNA: TGTGCCAGCATTCTGGGCACACCTAATGAAAAACTGTTTTTT. Protein sequence: CASILGTPNEKLFF. The chain recombines TRBV2 with TRBJ1-4, with D hard to call. CDR1 is SNHLY, CDR2 FYNNEI, per germline. The CDR3 loop spans 14 amino acids. V lost 7 bases to trimming and J lost 3 bases, with 12 bases between them.

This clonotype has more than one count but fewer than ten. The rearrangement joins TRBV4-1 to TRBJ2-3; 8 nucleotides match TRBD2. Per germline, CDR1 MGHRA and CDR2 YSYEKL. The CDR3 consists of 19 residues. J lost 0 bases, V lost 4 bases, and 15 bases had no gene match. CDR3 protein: CASSPWIFGREDSTDTQYF. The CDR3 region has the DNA TGCGCCAGCAGCCCGTGGATATTTGGGCGGGAGGATAGCACAGATACGCAGTATTTT.

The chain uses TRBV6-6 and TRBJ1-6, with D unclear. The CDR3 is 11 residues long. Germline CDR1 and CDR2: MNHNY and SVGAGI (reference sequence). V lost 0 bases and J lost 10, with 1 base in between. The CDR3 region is CASSYSSPLHF. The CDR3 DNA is TGTGCCAGCAGTTACTCGTCACCCCTCCACTTT.

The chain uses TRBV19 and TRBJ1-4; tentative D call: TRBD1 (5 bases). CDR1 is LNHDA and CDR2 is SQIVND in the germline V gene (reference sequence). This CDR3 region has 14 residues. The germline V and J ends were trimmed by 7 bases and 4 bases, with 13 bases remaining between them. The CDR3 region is CASTPGRFNEKLFF. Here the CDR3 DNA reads TGTGCCAGTACCCCGGGACGGTTTAATGAAAAACTGTTTTTT. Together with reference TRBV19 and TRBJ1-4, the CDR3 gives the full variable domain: DGGITQSPKYLFRKEGQNVTLSCEQNLNHDAMYWYRQDPGQGLRLIYYSQIVNDFQKGDIAEGYSVSREKKESFPLTVTSAQKNPTAFYLCASTPGRFNEKLFFGSGTQLSVL.

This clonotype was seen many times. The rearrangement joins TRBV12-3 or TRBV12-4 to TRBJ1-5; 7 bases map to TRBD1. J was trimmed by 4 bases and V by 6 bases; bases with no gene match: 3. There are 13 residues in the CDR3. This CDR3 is CASSLQGNQPQHF. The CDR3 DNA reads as TGTGCCAGCAGCTTACAGGGGAATCAGCCCCAGCATTTT.

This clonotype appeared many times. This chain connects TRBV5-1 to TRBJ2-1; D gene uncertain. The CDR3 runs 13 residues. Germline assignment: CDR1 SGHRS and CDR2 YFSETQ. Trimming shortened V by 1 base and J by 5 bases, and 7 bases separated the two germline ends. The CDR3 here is CASSLYLNNEQFF. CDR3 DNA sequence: TGCGCCAGCAGCTTGTACTTAAACAATGAGCAGTTCTTC. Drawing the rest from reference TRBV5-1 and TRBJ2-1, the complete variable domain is KAGVTQTPRYLIKTRGQQVTLSCSPISGHRSVSWYQQTPGQGLQFLFEYFSETQRNKGNFPGRFSGRQFSNSRSEMNVSTLELGDSALYLCASSLYLNNEQFFGPGTRLTVL.

CDR3 nucleotides: TGTGCCAGCAGCCGGACCAGGGGGTCCTACGAGCAGTACTTC. Encoded protein: CASSRTRGSYEQYF. The V gene is TRBV5-4, the J gene TRBJ2-7; TRBD1 aligns across 7 bases. Trimming cost V 4 bases and J 1 base; bases outside gene matches: 5. Germline CDR1 and CDR2: SGHNT and YYREEE (reference sequence). The CDR3 is 14 residues long.

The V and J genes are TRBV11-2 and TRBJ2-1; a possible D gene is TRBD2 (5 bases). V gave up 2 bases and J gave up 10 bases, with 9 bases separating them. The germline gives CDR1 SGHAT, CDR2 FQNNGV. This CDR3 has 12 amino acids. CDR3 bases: TGTGCCAGCAGCTTATCGGGGTACGAGCAGTTCTTC. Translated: CASSLSGYEQFF.

The DNA of the CDR3 is TGTGCCAGCAGTCAAAGGACAGGGGGTAATGAAAAACTGTTTTTT. This sequence encodes CASSQRTGGNEKLFF. This chain connects TRBV5-5 to TRBJ1-4, with 10 positions matching TRBD1. V dropped 5 bases and J dropped 4; count of bases not matched to a gene: 5. This CDR3 is 15 amino acids long. Germline values: CDR1 SGHKS, CDR2 YYEKEE (reference sequence).

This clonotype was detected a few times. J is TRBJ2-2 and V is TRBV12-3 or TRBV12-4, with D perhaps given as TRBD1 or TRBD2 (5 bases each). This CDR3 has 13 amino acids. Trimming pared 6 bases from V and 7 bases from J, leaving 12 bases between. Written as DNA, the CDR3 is TGTGCCAGCAGACCCGACAGCGGCGGGGAGCTGTTTTTT. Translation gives CASRPDSGGELFF.

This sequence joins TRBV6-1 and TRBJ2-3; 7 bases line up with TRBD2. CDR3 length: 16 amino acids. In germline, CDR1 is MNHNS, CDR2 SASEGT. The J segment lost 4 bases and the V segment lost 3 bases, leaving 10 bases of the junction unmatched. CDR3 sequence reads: CASSESAGVWSDTQYF. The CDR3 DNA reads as TGTGCCAGCAGTGAGAGTGCGGGGGTATGGTCAGATACGCAGTATTTT.

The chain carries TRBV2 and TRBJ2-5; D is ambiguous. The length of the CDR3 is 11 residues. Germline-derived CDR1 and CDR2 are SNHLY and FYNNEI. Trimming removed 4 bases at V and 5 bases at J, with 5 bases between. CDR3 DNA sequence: TGTGCCAGCAGTGTGGGGGAGACCCAGTACTTC. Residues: CASSVGETQYF.

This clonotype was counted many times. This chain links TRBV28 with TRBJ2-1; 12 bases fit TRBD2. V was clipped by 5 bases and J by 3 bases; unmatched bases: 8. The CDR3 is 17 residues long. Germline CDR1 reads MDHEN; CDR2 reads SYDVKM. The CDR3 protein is CASSPHLGLAGYNEQFF. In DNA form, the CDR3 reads TGTGCCAGCAGTCCTCACCTGGGACTAGCGGGCTACAATGAGCAGTTCTTC.

CDR3 region: CASSVGETTNEKLFF. In DNA form, the CDR3 reads TGTGCCAGCAGCGTAGGGGAGACAACTAATGAAAAACTGTTTTTT. The rearrangement joins TRBV9 to TRBJ1-4; no clear D gene. The V end lost 0 bases, the J end lost 0 bases, and 6 bases lay between the germline ends. CDR1 is SGDLS and CDR2 is YYNGEE in the germline V gene. The CDR3 totals 15 residues.